These T cell receptor beta chains were read from a single sample in a study of blood T cells in healthy people across ages. TCRdb re-called the 5' RACE reads through MiXCR, storing one row per CDR3 protein. The sample gives 950,000 to 1,200,000 distinct CDR3 sequences, more than 30% of which show up once; 10% to 15% is in the top ten. Sequencing used blood. These receptor sequences come from a man younger than 35 in good health. The CDR3 runs from the conserved cysteine through the conserved F or W. The D gene is left open where the match is weak. A row's size may be missing; if present it is once, few, many or a size class.

clone_size: .; d_call: .; v_call: TRBV7-6; j_call: TRBJ2-1; cdr3_nt: TGTGCCAGCAGTTCAGGACTGAGAACGCACTACAATGAGCAGTTCTTC; cdr3_aa: CASSSGLRTHYNEQFF
clone_size: few; d_call: .; v_call: TRBV27; j_call: TRBJ1-5; cdr3_nt: TGTGCCAGCAGTTCAGGCAGGGACGGAGGTCAGCCCCAGCATTTT; cdr3_aa: CASSSGRDGGQPQHF
clone_size: .; d_call: TRBD1; v_call: TRBV28; j_call: TRBJ1-2; cdr3_nt: TGTGCCAGCTCGATTACAGGGGTATCGAGTGGCTACACCTTC; cdr3_aa: CASSITGVSSGYTF
clone_size: .; d_call: .; v_call: TRBV4-3; j_call: TRBJ1-5; cdr3_nt: TGCGCCAGCAGCCAAGATGAGGGGAGGGATCAGCCCCAGCATTTT; cdr3_aa: CASSQDEGRDQPQHF
clone_size: few; d_call: .; v_call: TRBV7-9; j_call: TRBJ2-7; cdr3_nt: TGTGCCAGCAGACAAGATGGGTTCTACGAGCAGTACTTC; cdr3_aa: CASRQDGFYEQYF
clone_size: few; d_call: TRBD1; v_call: TRBV12-3/TRBV12-4; j_call: TRBJ2-1; cdr3_nt: TGTGCCAGCAGTTTAAACAGGGGTAACTACAATGAGCAGTTCTTC; cdr3_aa: CASSLNRGNYNEQFF
clone_size: few; d_call: .; v_call: TRBV12-3/TRBV12-4; j_call: TRBJ2-7; cdr3_nt: TGTGCCAGCAGCCTTACAGTGCTTGACGAGCAGTACTTC; cdr3_aa: CASSLTVLDEQYF
clone_size: .; d_call: .; v_call: TRBV11-2; j_call: TRBJ1-6; cdr3_nt: TGTGCCAGCAGCGTCTCCAGAGGTTCACCCCTCCACTTT; cdr3_aa: CASSVSRGSPLHF
clone_size: .; d_call: .; v_call: TRBV6-2/TRBV6-3; j_call: TRBJ2-3; cdr3_nt: TGTGCCAGCAGTCTTCGGCTCCCCCATAGCACAGATACGCAGTATTTT; cdr3_aa: CASSLRLPHSTDTQYF
clone_size: .; d_call: .; v_call: TRBV19; j_call: TRBJ1-2; cdr3_nt: TGTGCCAGTAGTACGACGATCAGGACCACTTATGGCTACACCTTC; cdr3_aa: CASSTTIRTTYGYTF
clone_size: few; d_call: .; v_call: TRBV4-3; j_call: TRBJ2-7; cdr3_nt: TGCGCCAGCAGCCAAGAAAAGGTCCACGAGCAGTACTTC; cdr3_aa: CASSQEKVHEQYF
clone_size: many; d_call: TRBD2; v_call: TRBV4-2; j_call: TRBJ2-7; cdr3_nt: TGTGCCAGCAGCCGCCAACTAGCGGGTGAGCAGTACTTC; cdr3_aa: CASSRQLAGEQYF
clone_size: few; d_call: .; v_call: TRBV7-6; j_call: TRBJ2-7; cdr3_nt: TGTGCCAGCAGCTTAACCGTATGGGGTAGGGACTACGAGCAGTACTTC; cdr3_aa: CASSLTVWGRDYEQYF
clone_size: .; d_call: TRBD1; v_call: TRBV19; j_call: TRBJ2-1; cdr3_nt: TGTGCCAGTAGTATACGAGGGACAGGGGTCAATGAGCAGTTCTTC; cdr3_aa: CASSIRGTGVNEQFF
clone_size: few; d_call: .; v_call: TRBV11-2; j_call: TRBJ1-6; cdr3_nt: TGTGCCAGCAGCCCAAGTCCTGGACAAACCGCCTATAATTCACCCCTCCACTTT; cdr3_aa: CASSPSPGQTAYNSPLHF
clone_size: few; d_call: TRBD1; v_call: TRBV20-1; j_call: TRBJ1-2; cdr3_nt: TGCAGTGCTAGGGTTAGACAGGGCGGGGAGTATGGCTACACCTTC; cdr3_aa: CSARVRQGGEYGYTF
clone_size: few; d_call: TRBD1; v_call: TRBV3-1; j_call: TRBJ2-5; cdr3_nt: TGTGCCAGCAGCGGGACAGTGGAAGAGACCCAGTACTTC; cdr3_aa: CASSGTVEETQYF
clone_size: .; d_call: .; v_call: TRBV7-3; j_call: TRBJ1-1; cdr3_nt: TGTGCCAGCAGCTTAAACCCCAGGGCGATGAACACTGAAGCTTTCTTT; cdr3_aa: CASSLNPRAMNTEAFF
clone_size: few; d_call: TRBD2; v_call: TRBV4-1; j_call: TRBJ2-3; cdr3_nt: TGCGCCAGCAGCCAAGACTTCCTAGCGGGGGGCCTAAACACAGATACGCAGTATTTT; cdr3_aa: CASSQDFLAGGLNTDTQYF
clone_size: .; d_call: .; v_call: TRBV4-1; j_call: TRBJ1-2; cdr3_nt: TGCGCCAGCAGCCAAGGCCGCGGAAGGTTCGATGGCCACACCTTC; cdr3_aa: CASSQGRGRFDGHTF
clone_size: few; d_call: .; v_call: TRBV12-3/TRBV12-4; j_call: TRBJ2-7; cdr3_nt: TGTGCCAGCAGTTTTGACGGGGCCACCTACGAGCAGTACTTC; cdr3_aa: CASSFDGATYEQYF
clone_size: .; d_call: .; v_call: TRBV25-1; j_call: TRBJ2-7; cdr3_nt: TGTGCCACTTCCACTCGGGGGTCCTACGAGCAGTACTTC; cdr3_aa: CATSTRGSYEQYF
clone_size: .; d_call: .; v_call: TRBV28; j_call: TRBJ2-1; cdr3_nt: TGTGCCAGCAGTTGGGAGGCCTCCTACAATGAGCAGTTCTTC; cdr3_aa: CASSWEASYNEQFF
clone_size: .; d_call: .; v_call: TRBV9; j_call: TRBJ2-1; cdr3_nt: TGTGCCAGCAGCGTAGCGGGGCTTGGGAATGAGCAGTTCTTC; cdr3_aa: CASSVAGLGNEQFF
clone_size: few; d_call: TRBD2; v_call: TRBV20-1; j_call: TRBJ2-3; cdr3_nt: TGCAGTGCCCACGGACTAGCGGGGGGGCCAATCTTAGATACGCAGTATTTT; cdr3_aa: CSAHGLAGGPILDTQYF
clone_size: .; d_call: TRBD1; v_call: TRBV20-1; j_call: TRBJ2-7; cdr3_nt: TGCAGTGCTGGAGGGGGGACAGGGGAGTACGAGCAGTACTTC; cdr3_aa: CSAGGGTGEYEQYF
clone_size: few; d_call: TRBD1; v_call: TRBV27; j_call: TRBJ2-6; cdr3_nt: TGTGCCAGCAGTTCAGACAGGGTTGGGGCCAACGTCCTGACTTTC; cdr3_aa: CASSSDRVGANVLTF
clone_size: .; d_call: TRBD1; v_call: TRBV20-1; j_call: TRBJ2-4; cdr3_nt: TGCAGTGCCCTCGGACAGGGGGCGCCTGAGCAGTACTTC; cdr3_aa: CSALGQGAPEQYF
clone_size: .; d_call: TRBD1; v_call: TRBV5-1; j_call: TRBJ2-1; cdr3_nt: TGCGCCAGCGGACTAGGGACAGGGATCTACAATGAGCAGTTCTTC; cdr3_aa: CASGLGTGIYNEQFF
clone_size: .; d_call: .; v_call: TRBV4-3; j_call: TRBJ1-3; cdr3_nt: TGCGCCAGCAGCCTCATCGGACAGATCTCTGGAAACACCATATATTTT; cdr3_aa: CASSLIGQISGNTIYF
clone_size: few; d_call: .; v_call: TRBV28; j_call: TRBJ1-2; cdr3_nt: TGTGCCAGCCACAACCCAGGGAACTATGGCTACACCTTC; cdr3_aa: CASHNPGNYGYTF
clone_size: few; d_call: TRBD1; v_call: TRBV9; j_call: TRBJ2-1; cdr3_nt: TGTGCCAGCAGCGTCACCTTGGGACAGGGGGTTCAGAATGAGCAGTTCTTC; cdr3_aa: CASSVTLGQGVQNEQFF